These T cell receptor beta chains were read from a single sample in a study of T cell responses to AZD1222 COVID-19 vaccine. Profiled with immunoSEQ multiplex PCR; TCRdb holds only in-frame clones, not every one. The sample contains 200,000 or so clones, 85% to 90% of which appear only once. This specimen consisted of peripheral blood, obtained on day 0 of AZD1222 vaccination. The receptors here all came from an adult in good health. Each CDR3 is given without its conserved first and last residue. The order of the fields is V gene, J gene, CDR3 protein.

TRBV6-5	TRBJ1-1	ASSYDGTAEAF
TRBV6-2/TRBV6-3	TRBJ1-2	ASSHLQTGMNGYT
TRBV7-2	TRBJ2-5	ASSNWEAGETQY
TRBV20-1	TRBJ1-2	SASESGGPDYGYT
TRBV3-1/TRBV3-2	TRBJ1-2	ASSQNFVPGYT
TRBV5-1	TRBJ1-3	ASCAGGHSGNTIY
TRBV30	TRBJ1-1	AWRSGTGGRYTEAF
TRBV12-3/TRBV12-4	TRBJ2-7	ASSFSVPVQY
TRBV4-1	TRBJ1-5	ASSLTGPGGNQPQH
TRBV5-4	TRBJ2-1	ASSLAPGDNEQF
TRBV2	TRBJ1-2	ASSEGPGPPP
TRBV7-3	TRBJ1-2	ASSLNGTGYGYT
TRBV15	TRBJ1-1	ATSRDWVAPGAF
TRBV6-2/TRBV6-3	TRBJ2-7	ASTPPIPSGEQY
TRBV6-6	TRBJ2-7	ASSPGGYEQY
TRBV18	TRBJ2-3	ATNYGGPDTQY
TRBV25-1	TRBJ2-3	ASTPSREWKGTDTQY
TRBV2	TRBJ1-4	ASSGQLANEKLF
TRBV10-3	TRBJ2-5	AISKLQGEQETQY
TRBV12-3/TRBV12-4	TRBJ1-5	ASTLGEGQPQH
TRBV10-1	TRBJ1-3	ASSEGQLSGNTIY
TRBV19	TRBJ2-2	ASTGLTNTGELF
TRBV27	TRBJ2-3	ASSLFDTQY
TRBV6-6	TRBJ1-2	ASSSPVKLSFYGYT
TRBV25-1	TRBJ2-1	ASSDSSGYNEQF
TRBV4-1	TRBJ2-3	ASSQDRELGQSSTDTQY
TRBV6-5	TRBJ1-2	ASSTTGTGGSHT
TRBV6-5	TRBJ1-2	ASSKTGEGDYGYT
TRBV3-1/TRBV3-2	TRBJ1-5	ASSQGNSNQPQH
TRBV5-4	TRBJ1-6	ASNQGASHSPLH
TRBV7-2	TRBJ1-2	ASSSRDPSNYGYT
TRBV5-8	TRBJ1-2	ASSLGTVTYGYT
TRBV28	TRBJ1-4	ASSLRGLNEKLF
TRBV7-9	TRBJ1-5	ASSLGQGSGNQPQH
TRBV6-5	TRBJ1-5	ASSYSQGKRQPQH
TRBV19	TRBJ2-1	ASSATIGTEYNEQF
TRBV4-3	TRBJ2-7	ASSQVADSRSYEQY
TRBV7-9	TRBJ2-2	ASISEGTSSTNTGELF
TRBV4-2	TRBJ2-7	ASSRGGSGTSYEQY
TRBV5-6	TRBJ1-2	ASSLDQTSYGYT
TRBV19	TRBJ1-3	ASSIYGTGSSGNTIY
TRBV18	TRBJ2-5	ASSRTSGGIKETQY
TRBV3-1/TRBV3-2	TRBJ2-4	ASSQDGAVINIQY